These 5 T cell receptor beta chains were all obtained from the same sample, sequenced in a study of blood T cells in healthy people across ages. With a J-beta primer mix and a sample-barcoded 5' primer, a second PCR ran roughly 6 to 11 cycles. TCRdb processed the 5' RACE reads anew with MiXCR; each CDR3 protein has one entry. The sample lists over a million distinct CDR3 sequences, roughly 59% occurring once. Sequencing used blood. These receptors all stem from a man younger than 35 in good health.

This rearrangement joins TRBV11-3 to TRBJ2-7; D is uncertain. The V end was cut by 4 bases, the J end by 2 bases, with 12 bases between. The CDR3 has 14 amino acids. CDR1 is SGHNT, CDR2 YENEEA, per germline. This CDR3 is CASSSSERPYEQYF. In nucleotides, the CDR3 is TGTGCCAGCAGCTCCTCTGAACGCCCCTACGAGCAGTACTTC.

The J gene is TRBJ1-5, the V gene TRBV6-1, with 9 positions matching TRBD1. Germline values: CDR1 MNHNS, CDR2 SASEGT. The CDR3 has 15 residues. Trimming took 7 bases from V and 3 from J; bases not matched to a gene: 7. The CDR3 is CASNHGTGNNQPQHF. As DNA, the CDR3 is TGTGCCAGCAACCACGGGACAGGGAACAATCAGCCCCAGCATTTT.

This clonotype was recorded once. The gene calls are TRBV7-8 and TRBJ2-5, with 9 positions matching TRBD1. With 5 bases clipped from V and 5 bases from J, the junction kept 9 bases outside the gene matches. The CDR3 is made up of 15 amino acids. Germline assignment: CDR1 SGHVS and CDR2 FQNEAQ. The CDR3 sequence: CASSQGTGFSETQYF. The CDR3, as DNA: TGTGCCAGCAGCCAAGGGACAGGGTTTTCGGAGACCCAGTACTTC.

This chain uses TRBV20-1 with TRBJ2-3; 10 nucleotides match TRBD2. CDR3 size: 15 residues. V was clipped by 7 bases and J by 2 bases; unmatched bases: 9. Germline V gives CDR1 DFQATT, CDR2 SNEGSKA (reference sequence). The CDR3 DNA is TGCAGTGGGGTTATAGCGGGAGGAATCACAGATACGCAGTATTTT. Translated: CSGVIAGGITDTQYF.

The CDR3 here is CSVTRGGFDEQYF. CDR3 DNA: TGCAGCGTGACCAGGGGCGGATTTGACGAGCAGTACTTC. This rearrangement joins TRBV29-1 to TRBJ2-7; weak D call: TRBD1 (6 bases). Germline V gene sequence: CDR1 SQVTM, CDR2 ANQGSEA. This CDR3 contains 13 residues. Trimming removed 6 bases from V and 5 bases from J, with 17 bases in between.